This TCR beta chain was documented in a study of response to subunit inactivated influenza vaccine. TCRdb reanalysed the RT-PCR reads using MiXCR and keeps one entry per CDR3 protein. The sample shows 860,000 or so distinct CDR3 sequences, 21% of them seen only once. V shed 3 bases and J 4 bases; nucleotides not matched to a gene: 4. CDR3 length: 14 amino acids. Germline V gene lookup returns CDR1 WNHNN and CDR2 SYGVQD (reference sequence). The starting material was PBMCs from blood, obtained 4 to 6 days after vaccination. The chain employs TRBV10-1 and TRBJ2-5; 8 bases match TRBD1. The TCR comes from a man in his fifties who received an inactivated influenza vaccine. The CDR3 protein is CASSDDRGAETQYF. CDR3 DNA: TGCGCCAGCAGTGACGACAGGGGCGCAGAGACCCAGTACTTC.